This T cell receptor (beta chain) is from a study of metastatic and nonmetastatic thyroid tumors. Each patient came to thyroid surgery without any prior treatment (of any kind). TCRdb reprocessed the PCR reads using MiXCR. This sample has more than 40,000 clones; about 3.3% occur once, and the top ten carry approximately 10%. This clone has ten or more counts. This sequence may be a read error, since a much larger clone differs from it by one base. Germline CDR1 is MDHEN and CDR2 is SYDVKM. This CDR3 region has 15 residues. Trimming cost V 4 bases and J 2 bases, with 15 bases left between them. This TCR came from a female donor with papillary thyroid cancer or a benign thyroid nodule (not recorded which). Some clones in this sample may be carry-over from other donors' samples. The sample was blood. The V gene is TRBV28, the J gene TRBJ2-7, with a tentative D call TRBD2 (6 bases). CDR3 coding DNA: TGTGCCAGCAGTTATGGAGGGACCGCGCCCTACGAGCAGTACTTC. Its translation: CASSYGGTAPYEQYF. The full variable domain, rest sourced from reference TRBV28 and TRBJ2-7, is DVKVTQSSRYLVKRTGEKVFLECVQDMDHENMFWYRQDPGLGLRLIYFSYDVKMKEKGDIPEGYSVSREKKERFSLILESASTNQTSMYLCASSYGGTAPYEQYFGPGTRLTVT.